Below are 2 T cell receptor beta chains sequenced from a single sample in a study of cytomegalovirus exposure and HLA in healthy donors. Amplification used 60 Vbeta primers and 13 Jbeta primers. Here immunoSEQ multiplex PCR was the method, and the copy in TCRdb shows in-frame clones only, minus some. The table lists around 39,000 clones, 60% to 80% of them singletons, with 1.4% in the top ten. The sequencing sample was made of PBMCs. The receptors here all came from a man aged 25 to 40 in good health and CMV-seronegative.

The chain couples TRBV5-4 to TRBJ2-2; the match to TRBD2 covers 7 bases. Germline V gives CDR1 SGHNT, CDR2 YYREEE (reference sequence). The CDR3 has 15 residues. V shed 2 bases, J shed 6 bases, and the junction held 7 bases outside the gene matches. CDR3 nucleotides: TGTGCCAGCAGCTTACGACTAGCCTTTCCCGGGGAGCTGTTTTTT. Its translation: CASSLRLAFPGELFF.

The chain is built from TRBV7-2 and TRBJ2-3; 10 bases fit TRBD1. CDR3 length: 17 amino acids. CDR1 and CDR2 (germline): SGHTA, FQGNSA. Unmatched junction bases numbered 7, after V lost 3 bases and J lost 1 base. CDR3 DNA sequence: TGTGCCAGCAGCTTCCCCTGGACAGGGGGAGGCACAGATACGCAGTATTTT. Translation: CASSFPWTGGGTDTQYF.